This T cell receptor (beta chain) was captured in a study of T cells in Graves' hyperthyroidism and ophthalmopathy. This clonotype has at least ten counts. Drawn at first hyperthyroidism diagnosis, the blood sample preceded any ophthalmopathy symptoms. PBMCs were derived from around 10 ml fresh peripheral blood. This CDR3 comprises 15 residues. Trimming at V came to 6 bases and at J to 5 bases, leaving 9 bases not matched to a gene. Germline V CDR1 and CDR2: MNHEY, SVGEGT. RNA transcripts gave rise to amplified TCR beta CDR3 regions. An initial round of RT-PCR targeting the TCR CDR3 relied on the HTBI primer set. TCRdb reprocessed the multiplex PCR reads with MiXCR, giving one entry per CDR3 protein. The repertoire holds over 700,000 distinct CDR3 sequences, with around 20% as singletons.

The clonotype originates from a woman aged 45-65 years with Graves' hyperthyroidism that later progressed to Graves' ophthalmopathy. The rearrangement uses TRBV6-2 or TRBV6-3 and TRBJ2-3; 9 bases map to TRBD1. What was sequenced was blood. The CDR3: CASSKTGGALDTQYF. The CDR3 nucleotides are TGTGCCAGCAGCAAAACAGGGGGCGCATTAGATACGCAGTATTTT.